This TCR beta chain came from a study of cytomegalovirus exposure and HLA in healthy donors. As for the study in general: Inside one of the first data releases sat 80 million to 95 million unique TCRs taken from HLA-typed donors.

Primers included in the PCR were 60 Vbeta and 13 Jbeta primers. Clones were read by immunoSEQ multiplex PCR, and TCRdb kept only the in-frame ones, dropping some. There are 45,000 to 55,000 clones in the sample; roughly 80% occur only once, and 8% to 8.5% lies in the top ten. What was sequenced was PBMCs. The TCR was taken from a man aged 25-45 years in good health and CMV-seropositive.

CDR3 nucleotides: TGTGCCAGCGAGACAGGGGGCTACTATGGCTACACCTTC. It yields the protein CASETGGYYGYTF. This chain joins TRBV6-1 and TRBJ1-2, with 10 bases matching TRBD1. CDR3 size: 13 residues. CDR1 and CDR2 from the germline V gene are MNHNS and SASEGT. Trimming at V came to 8 bases and at J to 3 bases, leaving 3 bases not matched to a gene.